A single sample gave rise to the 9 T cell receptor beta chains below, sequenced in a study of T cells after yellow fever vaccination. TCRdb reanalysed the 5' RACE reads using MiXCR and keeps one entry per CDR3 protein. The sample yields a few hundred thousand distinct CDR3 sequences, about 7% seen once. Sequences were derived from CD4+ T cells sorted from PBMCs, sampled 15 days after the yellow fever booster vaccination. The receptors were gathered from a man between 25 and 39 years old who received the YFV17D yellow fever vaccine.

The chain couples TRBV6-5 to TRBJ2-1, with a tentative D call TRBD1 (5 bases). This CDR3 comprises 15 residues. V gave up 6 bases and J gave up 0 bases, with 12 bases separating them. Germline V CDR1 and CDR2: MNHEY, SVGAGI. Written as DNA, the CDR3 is TGTGCCAGCAGACCCGGACAAATCTCCTACAATGAGCAGTTCTTC. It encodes CASRPGQISYNEQFF.

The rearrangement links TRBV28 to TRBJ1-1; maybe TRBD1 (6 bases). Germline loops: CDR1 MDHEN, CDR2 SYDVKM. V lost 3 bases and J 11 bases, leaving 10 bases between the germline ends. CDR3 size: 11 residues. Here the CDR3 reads CASSLIGGAFF. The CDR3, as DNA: TGTGCCAGCAGTTTGATCGGGGGCGCTTTCTTT.

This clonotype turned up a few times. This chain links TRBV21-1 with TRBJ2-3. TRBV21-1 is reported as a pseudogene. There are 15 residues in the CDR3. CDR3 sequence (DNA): TGTGCCGGACCAAGGGAAGAATATAGCACAGATACGCAGTATTTT. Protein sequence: CAGPREEYSTDTQYF.

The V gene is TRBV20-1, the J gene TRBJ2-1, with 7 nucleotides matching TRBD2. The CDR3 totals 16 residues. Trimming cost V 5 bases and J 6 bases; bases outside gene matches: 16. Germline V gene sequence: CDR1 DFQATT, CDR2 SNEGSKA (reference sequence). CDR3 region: CSALRSGRERANEQFF. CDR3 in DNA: TGCAGTGCTCTAAGGTCCGGGCGGGAGCGAGCCAATGAGCAGTTCTTC.

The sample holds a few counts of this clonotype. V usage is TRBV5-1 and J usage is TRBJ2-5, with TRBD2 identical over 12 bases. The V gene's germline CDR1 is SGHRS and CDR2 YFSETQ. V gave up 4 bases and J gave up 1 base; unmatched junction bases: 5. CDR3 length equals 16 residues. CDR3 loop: CASSRLAGAGQETQYF. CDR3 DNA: TGCGCCAGCAGCCGACTAGCGGGAGCGGGCCAAGAGACCCAGTACTTC.

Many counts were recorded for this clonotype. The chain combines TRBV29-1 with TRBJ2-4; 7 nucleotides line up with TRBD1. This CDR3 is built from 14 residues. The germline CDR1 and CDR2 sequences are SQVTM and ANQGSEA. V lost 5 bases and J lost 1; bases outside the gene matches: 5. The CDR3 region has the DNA TGCAGCGTTCTTCAGGGGGTGGCCAAAAACATTCAGTACTTC. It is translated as CSVLQGVAKNIQYF.

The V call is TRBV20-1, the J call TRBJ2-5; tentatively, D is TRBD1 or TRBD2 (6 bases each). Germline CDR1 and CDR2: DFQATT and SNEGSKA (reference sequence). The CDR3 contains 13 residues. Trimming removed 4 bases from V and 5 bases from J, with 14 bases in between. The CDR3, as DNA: TGCAGTGCTATGGGGGCGGGGTGGGAGACCCAGTACTTC. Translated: CSAMGAGWETQYF.

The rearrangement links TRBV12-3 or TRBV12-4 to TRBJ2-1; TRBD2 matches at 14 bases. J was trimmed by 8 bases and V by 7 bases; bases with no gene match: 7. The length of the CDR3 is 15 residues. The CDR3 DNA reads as TGTGCCAGCACCCGGACTAGCGGGAGGAGGGATGAGCAGTTCTTC. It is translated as CASTRTSGRRDEQFF.

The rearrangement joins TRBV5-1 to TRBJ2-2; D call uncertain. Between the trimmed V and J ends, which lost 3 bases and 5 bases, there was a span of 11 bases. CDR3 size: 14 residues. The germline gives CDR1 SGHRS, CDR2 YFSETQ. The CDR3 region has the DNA TGCGCCAGCAGCTCGGGTGGGCCGACCGGGGAGCTGTTTTTT. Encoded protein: CASSSGGPTGELFF.